The clone carrying this TCR beta chain was counted between two and nine times. Its antigen is still unknown. The CDR3 covers 13 residues. The V gene lost 1 base and the J gene lost 6 bases, with 9 bases spanning the gap. The germline CDR1 and CDR2 sequences are DFQATT and SNEGSKA (reference sequence). TCRdb itself ran the RT-PCR reads through MiXCR, one entry per CDR3 protein. The profile covers approximately 490,000 distinct CDR3 sequences, with less than 7.5% appearing a single time and less than 15% taken by the ten largest. The sample is drawn from a study of response to subunit inactivated influenza vaccine. Broader study findings: Few new T cells, the authors suggested, are recruited by each seasonal influenza vaccination.

The sequences come from PBMCs from blood, collected about 23 months after vaccination. This chain links TRBV20-1 with TRBJ1-4; D is unclear. This receptor was obtained from a man in his fifties or sixties who received an inactivated influenza vaccine. The CDR3 here is CSARVNAYEKLFF. CDR3 coding DNA: TGCAGTGCTAGAGTAAACGCATATGAAAAACTGTTTTTT.